Listed here are 5 T cell receptor beta chains from one sample, sequenced in a study of blood T cell repertoires in COVID-19. Only in-frame clones appear in the TCRdb table, and some are missing; sequencing was by immunoSEQ multiplex PCR. The sample contains approximately 300,000 clones, approximately 90% of which appear only once. Sequences were obtained from peripheral blood. The receptor source for this set is a man aged 18 to 29 with active or convalescent COVID-19.

This chain links TRBV19 with TRBJ2-1, with D perhaps TRBD2 (6 bases). V lost 4 bases, J lost 0 bases, and 10 bases lay in between. Germline V gene lookup returns CDR1 LNHDA and CDR2 SQIVND (reference sequence). The CDR3 covers 15 residues. CDR3: CASSNLAFSYNEQFF. For the CDR3, the DNA is TGTGCCAGTAGTAACCTAGCGTTCTCCTACAATGAGCAGTTCTTC.

This clone was seen more than once but under ten times. V is TRBV24-1 and J is TRBJ1-2; possibly TRBD1 for D (6 bases). The V gene's germline CDR1 is KGHDR and CDR2 SFDVKD. Trimming took 3 bases from V and 7 from J, leaving 14 bases between them. This CDR3 comprises 14 residues. As DNA, the CDR3 is TGTGCCACCAGTGATCAGGGGCGATCTTCTGGCTACACCTTC. It yields the protein CATSDQGRSSGYTF.

The rearrangement joins TRBV27 to TRBJ1-2; TRBD1 aligns across 10 bases. V gave up 5 bases and J gave up 7 bases; unmatched junction bases: 7. Germline loops: CDR1 MNHEY, CDR2 SMNVEV (reference sequence). CDR3 length: 14 residues. The CDR3 loop reads CASSNTGTGVGYTF. The CDR3 DNA is TGTGCCAGCAGTAACACCGGGACAGGGGTTGGCTACACCTTC.

The rearrangement joins TRBV21-1 to TRBJ1-4. TRBV21-1 is designated a pseudogene. This CDR3 has 18 residues. The CDR3 nucleotides read TGTGCCAGCAGCCCTATATGTCCCCCCCATGCAACTAATGAAAAACTGTTTTTT. Translation gives CASSPICPPHATNEKLFF.

The rearrangement joins TRBV7-3 to TRBJ1-1, with D perhaps matching TRBD1 (6 bases). V lost 5 bases, J lost 4 bases, and 14 bases lay in between. The CDR3 sequence is 14 residues long. Germline values: CDR1 SGHTA, CDR2 FQGTGA. The CDR3 reads CASSRTGFSTEAFF. CDR3 DNA: TGTGCCAGCAGCCGCACAGGGTTTAGCACTGAAGCTTTCTTT.